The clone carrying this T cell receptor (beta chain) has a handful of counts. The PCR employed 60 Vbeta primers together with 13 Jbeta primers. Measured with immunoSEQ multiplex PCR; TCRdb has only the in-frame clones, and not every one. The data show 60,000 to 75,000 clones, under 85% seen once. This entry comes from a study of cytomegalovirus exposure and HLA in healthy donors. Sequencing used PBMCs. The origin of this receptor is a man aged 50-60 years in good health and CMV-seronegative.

As DNA, the CDR3 is TGTGCCAGCAGTTACTCGGTAGGGGCCGGCTATGGCTACACCTTC. It yields the protein CASSYSVGAGYGYTF. The gene calls are TRBV6-5 and TRBJ1-2; weak D call: TRBD1 (5 bases). The germline gives CDR1 MNHEY, CDR2 SVGAGI. The CDR3 runs 15 residues. V gave up 0 bases and J gave up 4 bases, with 12 bases separating them.